The 27 T cell receptor beta chains listed next were all sequenced from one sample in a study of blood T cell repertoires in COVID-19. The method was immunoSEQ multiplex PCR; TCRdb's version includes in-frame clones alone and lacks a portion of them. This sample has roughly 76,000 clones, with about nine tenths found just once. Sequencing was done on a sample of peripheral blood. These receptors all stem from a woman aged 80 or older with active or convalescent COVID-19.

This chain uses TRBV19 with TRBJ1-6; TRBD1 might be the D (5 bases). The germline V gene encodes CDR1 LNHDA and CDR2 SQIVND (reference sequence). CDR3 length: 15 residues. The V gene lost 4 bases and the J gene lost 8 bases, with 15 bases spanning the gap. CDR3 sequence reads: CASSTLGAGDSPLHF. The CDR3 nucleotides are TGTGCCAGTAGTACCCTAGGGGCAGGAGATTCACCCCTCCACTTT.

The J gene is TRBJ1-1, the V gene TRBV13; a weak D match, TRBD1 (5 bases). Germline CDR1 PRHDT, CDR2 FYEKMQ (reference sequence). V shed 1 base and J shed 6 bases, with 12 bases lying between them. CDR3 length: 14 residues. The CDR3 protein is CASSLVGDSAEAFF. CDR3 DNA sequence: TGTGCCAGCAGCTTAGTGGGGGACTCTGCTGAAGCTTTCTTT.

The chain recombines TRBV6-1 with TRBJ1-1; possible D gene TRBD1, 5 bases. V was clipped by 2 bases and J by 1 base, with 17 bases between them. This CDR3 is built from 17 residues. Germline V lookup: CDR1 MNHNS, CDR2 SASEGT. CDR3 bases: TGTGCCAGCAGTGAAAGAGTGGGGGAGGGTGGGAACACTGAAGCTTTCTTT. It codes for CASSERVGEGGNTEAFF.

The CDR3 bases are TGTGCCAGCAGCCGAGGACAGGGAAGGGGTAATTCACCCCTCCACTTT. It yields the protein CASSRGQGRGNSPLHF. The chain carries TRBV13 and TRBJ1-6; 8 bases line up with TRBD1. Looked up from germline, CDR1 is PRHDT and CDR2 is FYEKMQ (reference sequence). The CDR3 loop spans 16 amino acids. V dropped 5 bases and J dropped 6; count of bases not matched to a gene: 9.

The V gene is TRBV19, the J gene TRBJ1-1; D not resolved. This CDR3 spans 15 amino acids. Trimming shortened V by 3 bases and J by 0 bases, and 11 bases separated the two germline ends. Germline V lookup: CDR1 LNHDA, CDR2 SQIVND (reference sequence). CDR3 coding DNA: TGTGCCAGTAGTATGAGCGCATACATGAACACTGAAGCTTTCTTT. Amino acids: CASSMSAYMNTEAFF.

The chain combines TRBV6-5 with TRBJ1-6; TRBD1 might be the D (5 bases). Germline CDR1 reads MNHEY; CDR2 reads SVGAGI. CDR3 length equals 13 residues. V was cut by 4 bases and J by 8 bases, with 9 bases left in between. The CDR3 sequence is CASSSRQYSPLHF. The DNA of the CDR3 is TGTGCCAGCAGTTCTAGACAGTATTCACCCCTCCACTTT.

The V gene is TRBV19, the J gene TRBJ2-2; no firm D call. V lost 1 base and J 1 base, leaving 4 bases between the germline ends. Germline-derived CDR1 and CDR2 are LNHDA and SQIVND (reference sequence). The CDR3 has 14 amino acids. The CDR3 loop is CASSIGGNTGELFF. CDR3 coding DNA: TGTGCCAGTAGTATAGGCGGGAACACCGGGGAGCTGTTTTTT.

Comment on this clone: The sample carries other DNA sequences with the same CDR3. The V and J genes are TRBV3-1 (or the pseudogene TRBV3-2) and TRBJ2-5, with unresolved D. Between the trimmed V and J ends, which lost 1 base and 5 bases, there was a span of 5 bases. CDR1 and CDR2 (germline): LGHDT, YNNKEL (reference sequence). CDR3 size: 12 residues. For the CDR3, the DNA is TGTGCCAGCAGCCAAGTTCAGGAGACCCAGTACTTC. Residues: CASSQVQETQYF.

The chain has TRBV28 and TRBJ2-1, with D unclear. Trimming cost V 6 bases and J 0 bases, with 6 bases left between them. The CDR3 sequence is 13 residues long. Germline V gene sequence: CDR1 MDHEN, CDR2 SYDVKM. In nucleotides, the CDR3 is TGTGCCAGCAGCCCCGTCTCCTACAATGAGCAGTTCTTC. It specifies CASSPVSYNEQFF.

V and J are TRBV25-1 and TRBJ1-6; 8 bases fit TRBD1. Germline V gene data show CDR1 as MGHDK and CDR2 as SYGVNS. Losses at the gene ends were 4 bases for V and 10 bases for J; bases not matched to a gene: 15. The CDR3 totals 17 residues. The CDR3: CASSALGQGGFGSPLHF. The CDR3 bases are TGTGCCAGCAGTGCGTTAGGACAGGGCGGTTTTGGATCACCCCTCCACTTT. The full variable domain, with the rest looked up from reference TRBV25-1 and TRBJ1-6, is EADIYQTPRYLVIGTGKKITLECSQTMGHDKMYWYQQDPGMELHLIHYSYGVNSTEKGDLSSESTVSRIRTEHFPLTLESARPSHTSQYLCASSALGQGGFGSPLHFGNGTRLTVT.

This sequence joins TRBV7-3 and TRBJ2-1; D is ambiguous. CDR1 and CDR2 (germline): SGHTA, FQGTGA. CDR3 length: 12 amino acids. Between the trimmed V and J ends, which lost 1 base and 8 bases, there was a span of 6 bases. The CDR3 sequence: CASSLNSDEQFF. In nucleotides, the CDR3 is TGTGCCAGCAGCTTAAACTCCGATGAGCAGTTCTTC. The variable domain in full, with the rest retrieved from reference TRBV7-3 and TRBJ2-1, is GAGVSQTPSNKVTEKGKYVELRCDPISGHTALYWYRQSLGQGPEFLIYFQGTGAADDSGLPNDRFFAVRPEGSVSTLKIQRTERGDSAVYLCASSLNSDEQFFGPGTRLTVL.

The J gene is TRBJ1-2, the V gene TRBV6-6; D is undetermined. The CDR3 loop spans 13 amino acids. Germline-derived CDR1 and CDR2 are MNHNY and SVGAGI (reference sequence). Trimming pared 8 bases from V and 0 bases from J, leaving 10 bases between. The CDR3: CASAPSANYGYTF. In nucleotides, the CDR3 is TGTGCCAGCGCCCCCTCAGCTAACTATGGCTACACCTTC.

This clone was seen more than once but under ten times. The V gene is TRBV6-5, the J gene TRBJ2-5; 8 positions agree with TRBD1. Germline V gives CDR1 MNHEY, CDR2 SVGAGI. The CDR3 is made up of 15 amino acids. The V gene end was trimmed by 7 bases and the J gene end by 2 bases; junction bases not matched to a gene: 9. The CDR3 nucleotides read TGTGCCAGCACGCCGGGACAGGTAAAACAAGAGACCCAGTACTTC. Protein product: CASTPGQVKQETQYF.

The genes are TRBV7-8 and TRBJ2-7; 7 positions match TRBD1. The CDR3 covers 16 residues. Germline V gene lookup returns CDR1 SGHVS and CDR2 FQNEAQ. The ends lost 1 base at V and 0 bases at J; junction bases unmatched: 6. The CDR3 coding sequence is TGTGCCAGCAGCTTAGGGACAGGCGAGAGCTCCTACGAGCAGTACTTC. It is translated as CASSLGTGESSYEQYF.

The chain joins TRBV6-5 to TRBJ1-2; a weak D match, TRBD1 (5 bases). There are 14 residues in the CDR3. Trimming removed 4 bases from V and 2 bases from J, with 11 bases in between. CDR1 is MNHEY and CDR2 is SVGAGI in the germline V gene. Here the CDR3 reads CASSLYQGNYGYTF. The CDR3 coding sequence is TGTGCCAGCAGTTTGTACCAGGGAAACTATGGCTACACCTTC.

The chain joins TRBV5-1 to TRBJ2-7, with D perhaps TRBD1 (6 bases). Germline CDR1 reads SGHRS; CDR2 reads YFSETQ. CDR3 length: 13 amino acids. The germline V and J ends were trimmed by 3 bases and 7 bases, with 14 bases remaining between them. In nucleotides, the CDR3 is TGCGCCAGCAGCTATACAGGGTTCAGGGAGCAGTACTTC. Its protein is CASSYTGFREQYF.

This chain links TRBV5-1 with TRBJ2-3, with 7 bases matching TRBD2. CDR3 length equals 16 residues. Germline trimming cut 4 bases from V and 4 bases from J; bases unmatched to any gene: 12. The germline V gene encodes CDR1 SGHRS and CDR2 YFSETQ. The CDR3 DNA follows: TGCGCCAGCAGCCCCTGGACGGGGGGATCGCCAGATACGCAGTATTTT. As protein: CASSPWTGGSPDTQYF. Full variable domain (outside the CDR3, taken from reference TRBV5-1 and TRBJ2-3): KAGVTQTPRYLIKTRGQQVTLSCSPISGHRSVSWYQQTPGQGLQFLFEYFSETQRNKGNFPGRFSGRQFSNSRSEMNVSTLELGDSALYLCASSPWTGGSPDTQYFGPGTRLTVL.

This chain connects TRBV5-4 to TRBJ2-7; 10 bases match TRBD2. CDR3 length: 16 residues. Losses at the gene ends were 1 base for V and 0 bases for J; bases not matched to a gene: 4. Germline CDR1 reads SGHNT; CDR2 reads YYREEE (reference sequence). The CDR3 DNA sequence: TGTGCCAGCAGCTTGAATAGCGGGGGGTCCTCCTACGAGCAGTACTTC. Amino acid sequence: CASSLNSGGSSYEQYF.

The rearrangement links TRBV6-5 to TRBJ1-6, with a tentative D call TRBD1 (6 bases). V lost 6 bases and J 7 bases, leaving 10 bases between the germline ends. The CDR3 is made up of 13 amino acids. Germline V gene sequence: CDR1 MNHEY, CDR2 SVGAGI. The CDR3 here is CASSPGVNSPLHF. CDR3 DNA: TGTGCCAGCAGCCCAGGGGTGAATTCACCCCTCCACTTT.

This sequence joins TRBV7-2 and TRBJ1-2; TRBD1 matches 7 bases. The CDR3 covers 14 residues. Germline CDR1 and CDR2: SGHTA and FQGNSA. V was pared by 3 bases and J by 4 bases, with 5 bases of the junction left unmatched. The CDR3 spells CASSFLQGIYGYTF. CDR3 coding DNA: TGTGCCAGCAGCTTTCTACAGGGGATCTATGGCTACACCTTC.

This chain uses TRBV7-2 with TRBJ1-1; the D gene is possibly TRBD1 (6 bases). The CDR3 extends over 18 amino acids. Germline V gene sequence: CDR1 SGHTA, CDR2 FQGNSA. Trimming pared 1 base from V and 5 bases from J, leaving 23 bases between. The CDR3 loop is CASSLVGGGRGTATEAFF. The CDR3 region has the DNA TGTGCCAGCAGCTTAGTAGGAGGCGGCAGGGGAACGGCAACTGAAGCTTTCTTT.

This rearrangement joins TRBV29-1 to TRBJ1-2, with a possible D match to TRBD1 (5 bases). Trimming stripped 0 bases from V and 5 bases from J, with 13 bases between. Germline assignment: CDR1 SQVTM and CDR2 ANQGSEA. The CDR3 has 14 residues. CDR3 sequence: CSVEDNPGGYGYTF. The CDR3 bases are TGCAGCGTTGAAGATAATCCGGGGGGTTATGGCTACACCTTC.

The CDR3 loop reads CASSYGRNTEAFF. CDR3 DNA: TGTGCCAGTAGTTATGGGAGAAACACTGAAGCTTTCTTT. V gene TRBV19 combines with J gene TRBJ1-1; no clear D gene. Germline CDR1 reads LNHDA; CDR2 reads SQIVND (reference sequence). Trimming removed 5 bases from V and 2 bases from J, with 9 bases in between. The length of the CDR3 is 13 residues.

This clone occurred once. The chain is built from TRBV7-6 and TRBJ1-1, with a weak D call TRBD1 (6 bases). Germline loops: CDR1 SGHVS, CDR2 FNYEAQ. V shed 5 bases and J shed 4 bases, with 17 bases lying between them. The CDR3 contains 15 residues. The CDR3 sequence is CASSPPQTQGTEAFF. DNA of the CDR3: TGTGCCAGCAGCCCCCCTCAAACACAGGGCACTGAAGCTTTCTTT.

The chain couples TRBV5-1 to TRBJ2-7; the match to TRBD1 covers 10 bases. Trimming removed 4 bases from V and 6 bases from J; junction bases left unmatched: 7. The CDR3 runs to 14 residues. Germline V gene lookup returns CDR1 SGHRS and CDR2 YFSETQ. The CDR3 protein is CASSPDRGGLEQYF. Here the CDR3 DNA reads TGCGCCAGCAGCCCGGACAGGGGGGGACTCGAGCAGTACTTC.

The rearrangement links TRBV4-2 to TRBJ1-2; D perhaps matches TRBD1 (5 bases). Trimming removed 0 bases from V and 7 bases from J, with 12 bases in between. CDR1 is LGHNA, CDR2 YNFKEQ, per germline. The CDR3 sequence is 14 residues long. The DNA of the CDR3 is TGTGCCAGCAGCCAAGATCATCAGACAGTTGGCTACACCTTC. The encoded protein is CASSQDHQTVGYTF.

This chain uses TRBV10-2 with TRBJ2-5; 10 nucleotides align to TRBD2. Germline trimming cut 6 bases from V and 5 bases from J; bases unmatched to any gene: 6. The CDR3 totals 14 residues. Per germline, CDR1 WSHSY and CDR2 SAAADI. The DNA of the CDR3 is TGCGCCAGCAGACAGCGGGGGGGCGTGGAGACCCAGTACTTC. Its translation is CASRQRGGVETQYF.